This TCR beta chain was observed in a study of T cell responses to AZD1222 COVID-19 vaccine. Generated by immunoSEQ multiplex PCR, the TCRdb table keeps only in-frame clones and is missing some. Among about 150,000 clones listed, around 94% were seen once. V shed 7 bases and J shed 1 base, with 16 bases lying between them. This CDR3 has 15 amino acids. Germline CDR1 reads LNHDA; CDR2 reads SQIVND (reference sequence). Comment on this clone: Its target is unknown.

General study results and limits: Vaccine-related CD4 TCRs covered spike, predominating at 160-218 and 743-854. Mostly white British, mostly female donors; authors suggested clonal diversity may be underestimated.

Here the sequenced sample was peripheral blood, taken on day 0 of AZD1222 vaccination. The chain carries TRBV19 and TRBJ1-1, with D possibly matching TRBD1 (6 bases). This TCR was recovered from an adult in good health. The CDR3 here is CASTLYREANTEAFF. CDR3 DNA: TGTGCCAGTACCCTCTACAGGGAGGCGAACACTGAAGCTTTCTTT.